This passage covers 29 T cell receptor beta chains from one sample sequenced in a study of PD-1 blockade in classical Hodgkin lymphoma. Brentuximab vedotin exposure varied, and every patient relapsed after autologous stem cell transplantation. Investigators isolated CD4+ T cells from thawed PBMCs through magnetic negative selection. Only in-frame clones appear in the TCRdb table, and some are missing; sequencing was by immunoSEQ multiplex PCR. The sample contains about 4,200 clones, 87% of which appear only once. Sample: CD4+ T cells from blood, taken at baseline. The receptors here all came from a human donor with classical Hodgkin lymphoma.

The chain recombines TRBV9 with TRBJ2-1, with no clear D. Per germline, CDR1 SGDLS and CDR2 YYNGEE. The CDR3 is 13 residues long. Trimming left V 4 bases short and J 6 bases short, with 11 bases between. The CDR3: CASSPGSPNEQFF. CDR3 sequence (DNA): TGTGCCAGCAGCCCCGGTAGCCCCAATGAGCAGTTCTTC.

V usage is TRBV18 and J usage is TRBJ1-6, with D possibly TRBD1 on 6 matching bases. The CDR3 has 11 amino acids. Per the germline V gene, CDR1 is KGHSH and CDR2 is LQKENI. Trimming pared 6 bases from V and 12 bases from J, leaving 9 bases between. The CDR3 DNA reads TGTGCCAGCTCCGGGGGCGGACCCCTCCACTTT. Its translation is CASSGGGPLHF.

The CDR3 spells CASSSLAGGMEEQYF. As DNA, the CDR3 is TGTGCCAGCAGTTCGTTAGCGGGGGGTATGGAAGAGCAGTACTTC. The chain joins TRBV28 to TRBJ2-7, with TRBD2 matching over 10 bases. After removal of 4 bases from V and 7 bases from J, the junction contained 10 bases not matched to a gene. CDR3 length equals 15 residues. From germline, CDR1 is MDHEN and CDR2 SYDVKM.

The CDR3: CAISEDQGEKLFF. The CDR3 DNA reads TGTGCCATCAGTGAAGATCAGGGCGAAAAACTGTTTTTT. The chain is built from TRBV10-3 and TRBJ1-4; a weak D match, TRBD1 (5 bases). This CDR3 region has 13 residues. In germline, CDR1 is ENHRY, CDR2 SYGVKD. The V gene lost 3 bases and the J gene lost 8 bases, with 10 bases spanning the gap.

This chain joins TRBV18 and TRBJ2-7; maybe TRBD2 (5 bases). V dropped 3 bases and J dropped 0 bases, with 12 bases sitting between them. The CDR3 covers 15 residues. Per germline, CDR1 KGHSH and CDR2 LQKENI. CDR3 coding DNA: TGTGCCAGCTCACCGGTCGGGGTTACCTCCTACGAGCAGTACTTC. It encodes CASSPVGVTSYEQYF.

CDR3 nucleotides: TGTGCCACCTTTGGGGGGACCTACGAGCAGTACTTC. Translated, it gives CATFGGTYEQYF. The chain employs TRBV2 and TRBJ2-7, with a tentative D call TRBD2 (6 bases). Germline V CDR1 and CDR2: SNHLY, FYNNEI. The CDR3 is 12 amino acids. V was cut by 10 bases and J by 2 bases, with 12 bases left in between. The variable domain in full, completed from reference TRBV2 and TRBJ2-7, reads EPEVTQTPSHQVTQMGQEVILRCVPISNHLYFYWYRQILGQKVEFLVSFYNNEISEKSEIFDDQFSVERPDGSNFTLKIRSTKLEDSAMYFCATFGGTYEQYFGPGTRLTVT.

This clone is a singleton in its sample. At one of its ends the junction is not consistent with the germline gene, which may arise from a read error. The V gene is TRBV5-1, the J gene TRBJ2-4; D may correspond to TRBD1 or TRBD2 (6 bases each). The germline V gene encodes CDR1 SGHRS and CDR2 YFSETQ. CDR3 length: 14 amino acids. CDR3 loop: CASSLAGANNIQYF. The CDR3 DNA follows: TGCGCCAGCAGCTTGGCGGGGGCCAATAACATTCAGTACTTC.

The rearrangement uses TRBV7-8 and TRBJ1-1, with D unresolved. The CDR3 length is 12 residues. V lost 3 bases and J 10 bases, leaving 12 bases between the germline ends. Germline values: CDR1 SGHVS, CDR2 FQNEAQ. This CDR3 reads CASSFQALGAFF. The CDR3 DNA sequence: TGTGCCAGCAGCTTTCAGGCCTTAGGAGCTTTCTTT.

This chain joins TRBV7-2 and TRBJ2-5, with TRBD1 identical over 9 bases. V lost 5 bases, J lost 1 base, and 17 bases stayed unmatched. CDR1 SGHTA and CDR2 FQGNSA come from the germline V gene. This CDR3 is 19 amino acids long. The CDR3 region is CASSRGGQGFFRAQETQYF. The CDR3 bases are TGTGCCAGCAGCCGAGGGGGACAGGGATTCTTTAGGGCCCAAGAGACCCAGTACTTC.

This chain links TRBV7-2 with TRBJ2-1, with 8 nucleotides matching TRBD1. Unmatched junction bases numbered 9, after V lost 5 bases and J lost 6 bases. The CDR3 contains 15 residues. Germline CDR1 reads SGHTA; CDR2 reads FQGNSA. The CDR3 DNA is TGTGCCAGCAGCCCCCAGGGGGCAATGCGCAATGAGCAGTTCTTC. It yields the protein CASSPQGAMRNEQFF. Using reference TRBV7-2 and TRBJ2-1 for the parts outside the CDR3, the full variable domain is GAGVSQSPSNKVTEKGKDVELRCDPISGHTALYWYRQSLGQGLEFLIYFQGNSAPDKSGLPSDRFSAERTGGSVSTLTIQRTQQEDSAVYLCASSPQGAMRNEQFFGPGTRLTVL.

V gene TRBV5-1 combines with J gene TRBJ2-5; D is unclear. V was shortened by 0 bases and J by 2 bases, with 17 bases between the two germline ends. This CDR3 is built from 17 residues. Germline lookup yields CDR1 SGHRS and CDR2 YFSETQ. The CDR3 is CASSLVPGRGVQETQYF. In DNA, the CDR3 is TGCGCCAGCAGCTTGGTGCCAGGTCGTGGGGTGCAAGAGACCCAGTACTTC. The full variable domain, with the rest looked up from reference TRBV5-1 and TRBJ2-5, is KAGVTQTPRYLIKTRGQQVTLSCSPISGHRSVSWYQQTPGQGLQFLFEYFSETQRNKGNFPGRFSGRQFSNSRSEMNVSTLELGDSALYLCASSLVPGRGVQETQYFGPGTRLLVL.

The chain is built from TRBV7-2 and TRBJ1-5, with no clear D. The germline gives CDR1 SGHTA, CDR2 FQGNSA. This CDR3 is 12 amino acids long. V gave up 1 base and J gave up 7 bases, with 5 bases separating them. The CDR3 loop reads CASSLVYQPQHF. The CDR3 region has the DNA TGTGCCAGCAGCTTAGTTTACCAGCCCCAGCATTTT.

V usage is TRBV27 and J usage is TRBJ1-2; 7 bases align to TRBD1. Trimming took 6 bases from V and 4 from J; bases not matched to a gene: 11. Germline lookup yields CDR1 MNHEY and CDR2 SMNVEV (reference sequence). The CDR3 has 15 amino acids. CDR3 sequence reads: CASRCLPDRVYGYTF. The CDR3 DNA follows: TGTGCCAGCAGGTGTCTCCCAGACAGGGTCTATGGCTACACCTTC.

This chain joins TRBV27 and TRBJ2-7; D perhaps matches TRBD2 (6 bases). Germline V gene data show CDR1 as MNHEY and CDR2 as SMNVEV (reference sequence). The CDR3 totals 14 residues. V dropped 10 bases and J dropped 5 bases, with 21 bases sitting between them. As DNA, the CDR3 is TGTGCCACCCAACGCCTCGGCGGGGCTAACGAGCAGTACTTC. Its protein is CATQRLGGANEQYF.

This clone was observed a single time. The rearrangement uses TRBV28 and TRBJ1-4, with D perhaps matching TRBD1 (5 bases). The germline V gene has CDR1 MDHEN and CDR2 SYDVKM. The ends were cut back, 7 bases at V and 8 bases at J, with 14 bases in the middle. CDR3 length: 13 amino acids. CDR3 nucleotide sequence: TGTGCCAGCATCGATACGGGGGGGGAAAAACTGTTTTTT. Translation: CASIDTGGEKLFF.

The chain couples TRBV28 to TRBJ1-3, with D perhaps matching TRBD1 (5 bases). Germline loops: CDR1 MDHEN, CDR2 SYDVKM. The V gene lost 3 bases and the J gene lost 2 bases, with 8 bases spanning the gap. The CDR3 extends over 14 amino acids. Written as DNA, the CDR3 is TGTGCCAGCAGTTTCGCGGGGCCTGGAAACACCATATATTTT. It specifies CASSFAGPGNTIYF.

The chain is built from TRBV5-1 and TRBJ2-5; 9 bases match TRBD1. V shed 0 bases and J 5 bases; nucleotides not matched to a gene: 8. There are 16 residues in the CDR3. Germline assignment: CDR1 SGHRS and CDR2 YFSETQ. CDR3 bases: TGCGCCAGCAGCTTGGGAGTGGGACAGGGCTGGGAGACCCAGTACTTC. Its translation is CASSLGVGQGWETQYF. Filled out from reference TRBV5-1 and TRBJ2-5, the complete variable domain reads KAGVTQTPRYLIKTRGQQVTLSCSPISGHRSVSWYQQTPGQGLQFLFEYFSETQRNKGNFPGRFSGRQFSNSRSEMNVSTLELGDSALYLCASSLGVGQGWETQYFGPGTRLLVL.

The chain uses TRBV9 and TRBJ1-2, with D perhaps TRBD1 (5 bases). Germline V gene sequence: CDR1 SGDLS, CDR2 YYNGEE. V was cut by 4 bases and J by 0 bases, with 10 bases left in between. The CDR3 length is 14 residues. The CDR3 DNA follows: TGTGCCAGCAGCTCACAGGCCGCTAACTATGGCTACACCTTC. Translation gives CASSSQAANYGYTF.

This clone was recorded a few times. The chain uses TRBV11-2 and TRBJ2-7; 11 bases are a match to TRBD2. Per germline, CDR1 SGHAT and CDR2 FQNNGV. CDR3 size: 14 residues. With V trimmed by 6 bases and J by 4 bases, 5 bases remained unmatched. CDR3 DNA sequence: TGTGCCAGCAGGTCCGGGACTAGCGGTTACGAGCAGTACTTC. This encodes CASRSGTSGYEQYF.

This chain uses TRBV7-9 with TRBJ2-7; the match to TRBD1 covers 8 bases. The ends lost 6 bases at V and 5 bases at J; junction bases unmatched: 9. Per the germline V gene, CDR1 is SEHNR and CDR2 is FQNEAQ (reference sequence). The CDR3 runs to 14 residues. CDR3 nucleotides: TGTGCCAGCAGGACTCAGGGGGCGGAGGACGAGCAGTACTTC. Translation gives CASRTQGAEDEQYF. Complete variable domain (other parts from reference TRBV7-9 and TRBJ2-7): DTGVSQNPRHKITKRGQNVTFRCDPISEHNRLYWYRQTLGQGPEFLTYFQNEAQLEKSRLLSDRFSAERPKGSFSTLEIQRTEQGDSAMYLCASRTQGAEDEQYFGPGTRLTVT.

The chain combines TRBV28 with TRBJ1-2; D remains ambiguous. Germline loops: CDR1 MDHEN, CDR2 SYDVKM. This CDR3 has 12 residues. V was cut by 3 bases and J by 4 bases, with 6 bases left in between. The CDR3 reads CASSFGGYGYTF. The CDR3 DNA is TGTGCCAGCAGTTTTGGAGGCTATGGCTACACCTTC.

This sequence joins TRBV9 and TRBJ2-3; the match to TRBD2 covers 10 bases. The CDR3 has 17 amino acids. J was trimmed by 1 base and V by 4 bases; bases with no gene match: 9. Germline V CDR1 and CDR2: SGDLS, YYNGEE. This CDR3 reads CASSQVASGSGTDTQYF. The CDR3 DNA sequence: TGTGCCAGCAGCCAAGTCGCTAGCGGGAGTGGCACAGATACGCAGTATTTT.

The chain couples TRBV9 to TRBJ2-2, with a tentative D call TRBD2 (5 bases). The CDR3 extends over 13 amino acids. Germline V gene lookup returns CDR1 SGDLS and CDR2 YYNGEE. The V end was cut by 0 bases, the J end by 6 bases, with 6 bases between. This chain's CDR3 is CASSVERAGELFF. In nucleotides, the CDR3 is TGTGCCAGCAGCGTAGAGAGGGCCGGGGAGCTGTTTTTT.

The rearrangement uses TRBV19 and TRBJ2-5; TRBD2 matches at 7 bases. Germline loops: CDR1 LNHDA, CDR2 SQIVND (reference sequence). The trim removed 1 base at V and 3 bases at J, leaving 5 bases unmatched. The CDR3 runs to 15 residues. The DNA for the CDR3 is TGTGCCAGTAGTATAGTGGGCGGGGGAGAAGAGACCCAGTACTTC. Its protein product is CASSIVGGGEETQYF.

The V call is TRBV5-1, the J call TRBJ2-1; the D gene is possibly TRBD1 (8 bases). Germline V lookup: CDR1 SGHRS, CDR2 YFSETQ. Trimming pared 4 bases from V and 8 bases from J, leaving 16 bases between. The CDR3 has 14 residues. In DNA form, the CDR3 reads TGCGCCAGCAGCGCAGGGGGCGCGGGGGATGAGCAGTTCTTC. Its translation: CASSAGGAGDEQFF.

The chain's CDR3 is CASRQVGPGQFANTGELFF. The CDR3 coding sequence is TGTGCCAGCAGACAGGTGGGCCCGGGACAGTTCGCGAACACCGGGGAGCTGTTTTTT. The rearrangement uses TRBV11-2 and TRBJ2-2, with TRBD1 identical over 7 bases. J lost 0 bases, V lost 6 bases, and 16 bases had no gene match. This CDR3 has 19 amino acids. Germline values: CDR1 SGHAT, CDR2 FQNNGV.

The chain recombines TRBV6-1 with TRBJ2-1; D may correspond to TRBD1 or TRBD2 (6 bases each). The CDR3 loop spans 16 amino acids. V shed 2 bases and J shed 1 base, with 12 bases lying between them. Germline V gives CDR1 MNHNS, CDR2 SASEGT. CDR3 protein: CASSERGTPSYNEQFF. In DNA form, the CDR3 reads TGTGCCAGCAGTGAAAGGGGGACTCCTTCCTACAATGAGCAGTTCTTC.

V and J are TRBV6-5 and TRBJ2-2; 7 positions match TRBD2. With V trimmed by 2 bases and J by 0 bases, 0 bases remained unmatched. Germline assignment: CDR1 MNHEY and CDR2 SVGAGI. The CDR3 sequence is 15 residues long. CDR3 nucleotides: TGTGCCAGCAGTTACGGACTAGCGAACACCGGGGAGCTGTTTTTT. It encodes CASSYGLANTGELFF.

This chain connects TRBV29-1 to TRBJ2-2; 7 positions agree with TRBD2. The V and J ends lost 7 bases and 4 bases, in that order; junction bases with no gene match: 0. The CDR3 totals 11 residues. Germline-derived CDR1 and CDR2 are SQVTM and ANQGSEA. CDR3: CSGGGTGELFF. CDR3 DNA sequence: TGCAGCGGGGGGGGCACCGGGGAGCTGTTTTTT.